The TCR beta chain under discussion was sequenced for a study of blood T cell repertoires in COVID-19. The wider study: Material from acute and convalescent COVID-19 was sourced from the United States, Italy and Spain.

Ages ranged from roughly 18 to 100 years, with residence in approximately 23 US areas. During the 2 weeks before they entered the study, exposed participants had met someone with a PCR-confirmed or clinician-diagnosed COVID-19 case. Trimming removed 4 bases from V and 1 base from J, with 9 bases in between. This CDR3 spans 14 amino acids. The germline gives CDR1 SGHKS, CDR2 YYEKEE (reference sequence). In the original analysis: Nucleated cell counts were estimated from reference gene primer amplification. Sequenced by immunoSEQ multiplex PCR; TCRdb stores in-frame clones only, minus some. V and J calls and clone size are given by that table; D and trimming were obtained from the DNA. The repertoire holds 350,000 to 400,000 clones, with more than 85% as singletons.

The TCR was taken from a woman between 35 and 50 years old who had been exposed to COVID-19. The V call is TRBV5-5, the J call TRBJ1-5, with D maybe TRBD1 (5 bases). Material for sequencing was PBMCs or T cells enriched from blood (not recorded which). This CDR3 is CASSQDISNQPQHF. The CDR3 region has the DNA TGTGCCAGCAGCCAGGACATCAGCAATCAGCCCCAGCATTTT.